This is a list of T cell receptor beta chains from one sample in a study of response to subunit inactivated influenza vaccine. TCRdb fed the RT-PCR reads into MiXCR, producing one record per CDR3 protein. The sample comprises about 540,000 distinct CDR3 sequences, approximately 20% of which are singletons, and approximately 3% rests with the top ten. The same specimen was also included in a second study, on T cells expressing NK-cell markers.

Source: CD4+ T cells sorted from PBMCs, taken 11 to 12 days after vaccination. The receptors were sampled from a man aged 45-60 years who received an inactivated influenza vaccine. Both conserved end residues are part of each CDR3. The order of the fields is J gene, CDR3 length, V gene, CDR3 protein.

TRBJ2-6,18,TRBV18,CASSPPSSGVSGANVLTF
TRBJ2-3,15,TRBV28,CASTEGLAGGDTQYF
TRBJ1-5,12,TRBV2,CASSGNNQPQHF
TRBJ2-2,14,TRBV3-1,CASSQVGGTGELFF
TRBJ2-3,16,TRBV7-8,CASSSFFGGSTDTQYF
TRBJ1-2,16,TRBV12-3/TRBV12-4,CASIPGSGQINYGYTF
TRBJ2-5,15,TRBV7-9,CASSLVVRNQETQYF
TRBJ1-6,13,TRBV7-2,CASSSGRVTPLHF
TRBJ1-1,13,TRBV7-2,CASSSDQNTEAFF
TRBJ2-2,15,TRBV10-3,CAISDLAGILGELFF
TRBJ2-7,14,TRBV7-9,CASSLTGSAYEQYF
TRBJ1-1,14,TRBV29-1,CSVEDGRMNTEAFF
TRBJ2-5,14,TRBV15,CATSRQGAKETQYF
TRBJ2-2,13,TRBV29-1,CSVGRGNTGELFF
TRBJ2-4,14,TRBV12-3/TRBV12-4,CASSRISVVDIQYF
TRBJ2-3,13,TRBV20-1,CSVLGTGGDTQYF
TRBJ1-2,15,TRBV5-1,CASSKTGGLNYGYTF
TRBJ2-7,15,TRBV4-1,CASSQGGAGSYEQYF
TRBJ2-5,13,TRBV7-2,CASSLATKGTQYF
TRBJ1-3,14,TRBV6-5,CASSWAGPGNTIYF
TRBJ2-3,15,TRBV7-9,CASRTGTGYTDTQYF
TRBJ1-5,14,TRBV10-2,CASTGGPGNQPQHF
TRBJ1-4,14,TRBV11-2,CASSLARTGEKLFF